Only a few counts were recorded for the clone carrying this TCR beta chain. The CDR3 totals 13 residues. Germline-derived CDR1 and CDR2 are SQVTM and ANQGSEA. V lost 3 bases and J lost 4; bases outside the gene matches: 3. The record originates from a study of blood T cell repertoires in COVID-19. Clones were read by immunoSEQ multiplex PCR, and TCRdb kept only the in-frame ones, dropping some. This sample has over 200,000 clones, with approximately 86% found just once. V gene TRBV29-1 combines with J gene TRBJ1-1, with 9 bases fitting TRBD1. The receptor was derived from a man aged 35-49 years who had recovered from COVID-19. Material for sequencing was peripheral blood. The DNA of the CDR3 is TGCAGCGTTGAGGGACAGGGTGGCACTGAAGCTTTCTTT. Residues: CSVEGQGGTEAFF.